This T cell receptor beta chain was documented in a study of cytomegalovirus exposure and HLA in healthy donors. Study results and caveats: A later analysis found most CMV-associated TCR beta chains apparently HLA-restricted. Most sequenced TCRs were rare (though some public TCRs occurred in many donors).

The V and J ends lost 5 bases and 5 bases, in that order; junction bases with no gene match: 7. Germline lookup yields CDR1 SEHNR and CDR2 FQNEAQ (reference sequence). The CDR3 is 16 amino acids. A word on this clone: Antigen specificity is unknown.

Amplification used 60 Vbeta primers and 13 Jbeta primers. Sequencing was performed with immunoSEQ multiplex PCR; in TCRdb, only in-frame clones are kept and a portion is missing. Of 140,000 or so clones in the sample, more than 60% are singletons; the top ten hold under 7.5%. This chain uses TRBV7-9 with TRBJ2-1; 12 nucleotides align to TRBD2. The sequence was collected from a woman aged 55-70 years in good health and CMV-seronegative. What was sequenced was PBMCs. The CDR3 DNA follows: TGTGCCAGCAGCCCTTTCGCTAGCGGGGGGGACAATGAGCAGTTCTTC. Translating it yields CASSPFASGGDNEQFF.